Sequencing of this T cell receptor (beta chain) was carried out in a study of cytomegalovirus exposure and HLA in healthy donors. The study, taken as a whole, reports: The study listed under 200 cytomegalovirus-associated TCR beta chains. Rare TCR sequences dominated, though some public TCRs recurred in many donors.

Remarks on this clone: What it recognizes is unknown.

The trim removed 0 bases at V and 0 bases at J, leaving 5 bases unmatched. Germline V gives CDR1 SGHNT, CDR2 YYREEE (reference sequence). CDR3 length: 16 amino acids. The protocol was immunoSEQ multiplex PCR, while the TCRdb copy is restricted to in-frame clones and leaves out a portion. There are about 160,000 clones in the sample; around four fifths occur only once, and approximately 2.4% lies in the top ten. The gene calls are TRBV5-4 and TRBJ2-7, with 8 positions matching TRBD2. This TCR derives from a man younger than 45 in good health and CMV-seropositive. The sequencing sample was made of PBMCs. For the CDR3, the DNA is TGTGCCAGCAGCTTGGGGGCTAGCGGGTCCTCCTACGAGCAGTACTTC. Its translation is CASSLGASGSSYEQYF.